This T cell receptor beta chain is from a study of T cells after yellow fever vaccination. Notes on the study in general: Highly abundant clonotypes carried over from the bulk population could end up in FACS-sorted repertoires as contaminants. Though it reached lower strength, the secondary response hit its peak faster, day 5 versus 15.

TCRdb itself ran the 5' RACE reads through MiXCR, one entry per CDR3 protein. The sample has hundreds of thousands of distinct CDR3 sequences; roughly 4.3% are singletons. Trimming removed 7 bases from V and 2 bases from J, with 15 bases in between. This CDR3 has 14 amino acids. The germline V gene has CDR1 MNHEY and CDR2 SVGAGI. The table lists this clonotype with a few counts. Its antigen is as yet unknown. Here the sequenced sample was PBMCs, taken 5 days after the yellow fever booster vaccination. This TCR came from a man between 18 and 29 years old who received the YFV17D yellow fever vaccine. The chain combines TRBV6-5 with TRBJ2-7, with D unclear. The CDR3 is CASTTLGGPYEQYF. The CDR3 DNA reads as TGTGCCAGCACCACCCTAGGCGGCCCCTACGAGCAGTACTTC.